The sequence of this T cell receptor (beta chain) was determined in a study of radiation and T cells in renal cell carcinoma. Trimming shortened V by 2 bases and J by 1 base, and 12 bases separated the two germline ends. This CDR3 has 15 amino acids. The germline gives CDR1 LNHDA, CDR2 SQIVND (reference sequence). Produced via immunoSEQ multiplex PCR; TCRdb's table is partial and in-frame only. The sample carries some 120,000 clones, 88% recorded once. Notes on this clone: Its specificity is not known.

Documented time point: blood 2 weeks post-SBRT. The treatment was: 15 Gy SBRT to primary tumor, nephrectomy 4 weeks later. After SBRT, blood was collected at 2 and 4 weeks, plus baseline. General study results and limits: From baseline, blood top tumor clonotypes peaked at 2 weeks post-radiation.

The origin of this receptor is a woman aged 70-85 years with renal cell carcinoma. The rearrangement joins TRBV19 to TRBJ2-7; D ambiguous. The sample consisted of blood, taken from a patient whose treatment included radiotherapy and nephrectomy. The DNA for the CDR3 is TGTGCCAGTAGTATAAGGGCAGACATATCCTACGAGCAGTACTTC. This encodes CASSIRADISYEQYF.